A selection of T cell receptor beta chains follows, all from one sample in a study of OX40 agonist ivuxolimab in advanced cancers. The repertoire was sequenced with immunoSEQ multiplex PCR; TCRdb's copy has only in-frame clones and lacks some. The table shows about 60,000 clones, with about 83% occurring only once. Here the sequenced sample was CD4+ or CD8+ T cells sorted from blood, taken in a trial of the OX40 agonist ivuxolimab. The receptors stem from an adult with an advanced solid tumor such as melanoma, head and neck, liver or kidney cancer. Both conserved end residues are part of each CDR3. The order of the fields is J gene, V gene, D gene, clone size, CDR3 DNA, CDR3 protein. D genes are given only for firm matches. The size entry is marked missing in some rows and otherwise reads once, few, many or a size class.

TRBJ2-1 | TRBV5-1 | . | . | TGCGCCAGCAGCTGGACAAGGGCCAATGAGCAGTTCTTC | CASSWTRANEQFF
TRBJ2-1 | TRBV9 | TRBD1 | . | TGTGCCAGCAGCCGACAGGGGTATAATGAGCAGTTCTTC | CASSRQGYNEQFF
TRBJ2-6 | TRBV18 | TRBD1 | . | TGTGCCAGCTCACCTGCGGACAGGGTCGGAGCTGGGGCCAACGTCCTGACTTTC | CASSPADRVGAGANVLTF
TRBJ1-1 | TRBV10-3 | TRBD1 | once | TGTGCCATCAGTGACTCAGGGGGCGCGGGAACTGAAGCTTTCTTT | CAISDSGGAGTEAFF
TRBJ2-3 | TRBV29-1 | TRBD2 | . | TGCAGCGTTCATAGCGGGAGAGGCACAGATACGCAGTATTTT | CSVHSGRGTDTQYF
TRBJ2-7 | TRBV7-2 | TRBD2 | . | TGTGCCAGCAGCTTAGCGACTAGCGGAGAGCAGTACTTC | CASSLATSGEQYF
TRBJ2-2 | TRBV7-6 | . | few | TGTGCCAGCAGGACACTGGGAGTTTTGACCGGGGAGCTGTTTTTT | CASRTLGVLTGELFF
TRBJ2-3 | TRBV5-1 | . | . | TGCGCCAGCAGCTTGAACACCTACACAGATACGCAGTATTTT | CASSLNTYTDTQYF
TRBJ1-2 | TRBV18 | . | . | TGTGCCAGCTCACAGGATTATAACTATGGCTACACCTTC | CASSQDYNYGYTF
TRBJ2-3 | TRBV2 | . | . | TGTGCCACTCGTTACCCGGGAGATACGCAGTATTTT | CATRYPGDTQYF
TRBJ2-3 | TRBV5-6 | . | . | TGTGCCAGCAGTCGGCCCGCGGTAGATACGCAGTATTTT | CASSRPAVDTQYF
TRBJ2-2 | TRBV7-9 | TRBD2 | . | TGTGCCAGCAGCTTAGCGCCGTATACTAGCGGGAGACGGGCCGGGGAGCTGTTTTTT | CASSLAPYTSGRRAGELFF
TRBJ2-1 | TRBV27 | TRBD2 | . | TGTGCCACCGCGCGGGAGGCCCTGTACAATGAGCAGTTCTTC | CATAREALYNEQFF
TRBJ2-1 | TRBV7-2 | . | . | TGTGCCAGCACAAGGGATAGCTCCTACAATGAGCAGTTCTTC | CASTRDSSYNEQFF
TRBJ1-1 | TRBV30 | TRBD1 | . | TGTGCCTGGGCGGGACAGGGGGCATCTGAAGCTTTCTTT | CAWAGQGASEAFF
TRBJ2-1 | TRBV19 | TRBD2 | . | TGTGCCAGTACCCCAAGCAGGCTGACTAGCGAGCAGTTCTTC | CASTPSRLTSEQFF
TRBJ2-6 | TRBV5-1 | TRBD1 | . | TGCGCCAGCACCGGACAGGCTGGGGCCAACGTCCTGACTTTC | CASTGQAGANVLTF
TRBJ1-2 | TRBV5-6 | . | . | TGTGCCAGCAGCTCCCGGGGACGGGGCTACACCTTC | CASSSRGRGYTF
TRBJ2-2 | TRBV27 | . | . | TGTGCCAGCAGTCCAGGGGCGTACATCGGGGAGCTGTTTTTT | CASSPGAYIGELFF
TRBJ2-1 | TRBV5-1 | TRBD1 | . | TGCGCCAGCAGCTTGTCAGGGGGAGTGGAAACAGATGAGCAGTTCTTC | CASSLSGGVETDEQFF
TRBJ1-1 | TRBV6-5 | . | . | TGTGCCAGCAGCCCTCCGGGGGTTGAGTACACTGAAGCTTTCTTT | CASSPPGVEYTEAFF
TRBJ1-2 | TRBV14 | . | . | TGTGCCAGCAGCCAAGTAGTACCCTATGGCTACACCTTC | CASSQVVPYGYTF
TRBJ2-3 | TRBV7-2 | . | few | TGTGCCAGCAGCTTTAGCGTAGGGTTCACAGATACGCAGTATTTT | CASSFSVGFTDTQYF
TRBJ2-3 | TRBV2 | . | . | TGTGCCAGCGCTGGGTCAGGGCAGTACACAGATACGCAGTATTTT | CASAGSGQYTDTQYF
TRBJ2-3 | TRBV10-3 | . | . | TGTGCCACCACGACGAGGGAGGAGACGCAGTATTTT | CATTTREETQYF
TRBJ2-7 | TRBV28 | . | . | TGTGCCAGCAGACCCACGGGGACTTACGAGCAGTACTTC | CASRPTGTYEQYF
TRBJ1-1 | TRBV5-5 | . | once | TGTGCCAGCAGCTTCGTATACACTGAAGCTTTCTTT | CASSFVYTEAFF
TRBJ1-4 | TRBV6-1 | TRBD1 | . | TGTGCCAGCAGTTTTGGAGGGGGCGAAGTAAAACTGTTTTTT | CASSFGGGEVKLFF
TRBJ1-2 | TRBV5-4 | TRBD1 | . | TGTGCCAGCAGCGAGGGACAGGGGATTTCGCATGGCTACACCTTC | CASSEGQGISHGYTF
TRBJ1-5 | TRBV6-5 | . | . | TGTGCCAGCACGCATAGCGATCAGCCCCAGCATTTT | CASTHSDQPQHF
TRBJ1-4 | TRBV5-1 | TRBD1 | . | TGCGCCAGCAGCCTTGCCTGGACAGGAACTAATGAAAAACTGTTTTTT | CASSLAWTGTNEKLFF
TRBJ2-1 | TRBV11-2 | . | . | TGTGCCAGCAGCCCCAATAAGGGGACCTCCTACAATGAGCAGTTCTTC | CASSPNKGTSYNEQFF
TRBJ2-1 | TRBV4-2 | TRBD1 | . | TGTGCCAGCAGCCAAGACTGGGACAGGGGCTACAATGAGCAGTTCTTC | CASSQDWDRGYNEQFF
TRBJ2-1 | TRBV5-6 | . | . | TGTGCCAGCAGCTTGGCCCGGGCCCCATGGGGGTCCTACAATGAGCAGTTCTTC | CASSLARAPWGSYNEQFF
TRBJ2-1 | TRBV29-1 | TRBD2 | . | TGCAGCGTGAAGCGGGCGGCTAGCGGGAGGGAGCAGTTCTTC | CSVKRAASGREQFF